This is a list of T cell receptor beta chains from one sample in a study of T cell responses to AZD1222 COVID-19 vaccine. Using immunoSEQ multiplex PCR, the repertoire was profiled, and TCRdb retains in-frame clones only, with some absent. The sample carries 100,000 to 130,000 clones, around 84% recorded once. The sequencing here drew on peripheral blood, taken on day 0 of AZD1222 vaccination. These receptors were taken from an adult in good health. CDR3s include the opening cysteine and the closing phenylalanine or tryptophan.

>TRBJ2-3|TRBV3-1/TRBV3-2
CASSQDRFASGGTDTQYF
>TRBJ2-3|TRBV7-6
CASSPGGALTDTQYF
>TRBJ1-1|TRBV29-1
CSAGQGDTEAFF
>TRBJ2-7|TRBV7-6
CASSQGWPSYEQYF
>TRBJ2-7|TRBV2
CASNQDRDLNEQYF
>TRBJ1-4|TRBV27
CASSLSGGLKKLFF
>TRBJ1-4|TRBV14
CASSQVRGTNEKLFF
>TRBJ1-4|TRBV9
CASSPSPAAGEKLFF
>TRBJ2-5|TRBV7-8
CASSTGAGANQETQYF
>TRBJ1-1|TRBV6-5
CASRGPVDTEAFF
>TRBJ1-5|TRBV3-1/TRBV3-2
CASSLNDRGSNQPQHF
>TRBJ2-3|TRBV19
CASRAPGQNTDTQYF
>TRBJ1-5|TRBV15
CATSREQGSNQPQHF
>TRBJ1-2|TRBV9
CASSGQGEDYGYTF
>TRBJ2-3|TRBV7-9
CASSMGQGATDTQYF
>TRBJ1-1|TRBV12-3/TRBV12-4
CASRLAGSSVTFF
>TRBJ2-4|TRBV30
CAWSVLMTAKNIQYF
>TRBJ2-7|TRBV20-1
CSASLGREGYEQYF
>TRBJ1-1|TRBV5-1
CASSLGRLMNTEAFF
>TRBJ1-1|TRBV7-9
CASSWGSLNTEAFF
>TRBJ2-1|TRBV14
CASSPLQLRGNNEQFF
>TRBJ2-2|TRBV5-1
CASSPAGGWTGELFF
>TRBJ1-2|TRBV2
CASRVGQSTHGYTF
>TRBJ1-6|TRBV30
CAWGAAFGYNSPLHF
>TRBJ2-7|TRBV28
CASLVGLGDEQYF
>TRBJ1-5|TRBV6-2/TRBV6-3
CASSNSGGGQPQHF
>TRBJ2-3|TRBV5-1
CASSLRGGADTQYF
>TRBJ1-6|TRBV7-2
CASSTIMAGSPLHF
>TRBJ2-3|TRBV9
CASSLTDTQYF
>TRBJ2-7|TRBV18
CASSTYKYEQYF
>TRBJ1-5|TRBV19
CASSSGTGNQPQHF
>TRBJ1-6|TRBV2
CASMVQGGSPLHF
>TRBJ2-3|TRBV24-1
CATSGKSTDTQYF
>TRBJ2-5|TRBV4-3
CASSQEGTPGLGGETQYF
>TRBJ2-7|TRBV5-6
CASSPAGDRSSYEQYF
>TRBJ1-4|TRBV7-9
CASSFGDEKLFF
>TRBJ2-3|TRBV29-1
CSVETPIAGGSTDTQYF
>TRBJ2-7|TRBV6-6
CASSRLLLQAPGYEQYF
>TRBJ2-7|TRBV7-2
CASSLGQGNYEQYF
>TRBJ1-5|TRBV6-5
CASRSTGTGRQPQHF
>TRBJ2-7|TRBV3-1/TRBV3-2
CASSPGVGPSYEQYF
>TRBJ1-3|TRBV9
CASSDEGGVTIYF
>TRBJ1-1|TRBV9
CASSVEWTGNTEAFF
>TRBJ1-2|TRBV28
CASSPGTGEYGYTF
>TRBJ1-1|TRBV30
CAWNQQGFSVAFF
>TRBJ1-5|TRBV3-1/TRBV3-2
CASSPVPGNQPQHF
>TRBJ1-2|TRBV5-1
CASSPTAPYGYTF
>TRBJ1-4|TRBV28
CASSTTASTNEKLFF
>TRBJ1-5|TRBV5-1
CASSLLGAPGQPQHF
>TRBJ1-2|TRBV7-9
CASSSRTEYYGYTF
>TRBJ2-2|TRBV5-1
CASSRGRGNTGELFF
>TRBJ2-7|TRBV10-1
CASISYEQYF
>TRBJ2-1|TRBV5-8
CASSHRDRGLYEQFF
>TRBJ1-2|TRBV25-1
CASRWGGGYGYTF
>TRBJ1-2|TRBV6-2/TRBV6-3
CASSQTVNYGYTF
>TRBJ1-1|TRBV27
CASSFQQGIEAFF